This entry features one T cell receptor (beta chain) sequence. Germline V gene sequence: CDR1 SGHTA, CDR2 FQGTGA. The CDR3 totals 15 residues. V trimming: 5 bases; J trimming: 3 bases; junction bases outside the gene matches: 5. The sample belongs to a study of T cell repertoires in cytomegalovirus infection. A single record per CDR3 protein comes from TCRdb applying MiXCR to the reads. The table lists roughly 600,000 distinct CDR3 sequences, roughly 24% of them singletons. The sequence was collected from a human donor in good health (CMV status not recorded). Some clones in this sample may be carry-over from other donors' samples. Material: CD8+ T cells from PBMCs. The chain employs TRBV7-3 and TRBJ2-1; TRBD2 aligns across 9 bases. The CDR3 DNA is TGTGCCAGCAGCCAAGCGGGGGGACACTACAATGAGCAGTTCTTC. It yields the protein CASSQAGGHYNEQFF.